Each of the 30 T cell receptor beta chains below was sequenced from the same sample in a study of T cell repertoires in cytomegalovirus infection. TCRdb independently ran MiXCR on the reads; one entry per CDR3 protein. This sample has 250,000 to 300,000 distinct CDR3 sequences, with roughly 26% found just once. Sequenced material: PBMCs. The receptor source for this set is a human donor in good health (CMV status not recorded). Some clones in this sample may be carry-over from other donors' samples.

This clonotype came up many times. The chain recombines TRBV11-2 with TRBJ2-1; 8 bases are shared with TRBD2. J lost 9 bases, V lost 2 bases, and 9 bases had no gene match. This CDR3 is built from 15 residues. Germline loops: CDR1 SGHAT, CDR2 FQNNGV. The CDR3 here is CASSLSLAGIREQFF. The DNA of the CDR3 is TGTGCCAGCAGCTTAAGCCTAGCGGGCATACGTGAGCAGTTCTTC.

The sample holds many counts of this clonotype. V usage is TRBV11-2 and J usage is TRBJ2-1; D is ambiguous. Germline CDR1 SGHAT, CDR2 FQNNGV. The V end lost 10 bases, the J end lost 10 bases, and 17 bases lay between the germline ends. The CDR3 has 12 amino acids. CDR3 bases: TGTGCCACTCAGCTTCTGGGTTTAGAGCAGTTCTTC. Residues: CATQLLGLEQFF.

The chain is built from TRBV14 and TRBJ2-7; D uncertain. The CDR3 runs to 14 residues. Germline CDR1 SGHDN, CDR2 FVKESK. Trimming pared 0 bases from V and 2 bases from J, leaving 8 bases between. DNA for the CDR3: TGTGCCAGCAGCCAAGAAGTATCAACCTACGAGCAGTACTTC. It yields the protein CASSQEVSTYEQYF. The entire variable domain, with the rest obtained from reference TRBV14 and TRBJ2-7, is as follows: EAGVTQFPSHSVIEKGQTVTLRCDPISGHDNLYWYRRVMGKEIKFLLHFVKESKQDESGMPNNRFLAERTGGTYSTLKVQPAELEDSGVYFCASSQEVSTYEQYFGPGTRLTVT.

This clonotype turned up a few times. The chain couples TRBV4-1 to TRBJ1-1; no clear D. V was pared by 0 bases and J by 5 bases, with 13 bases between. Germline assignment: CDR1 MGHRA and CDR2 YSYEKL. There are 15 residues in the CDR3. CDR3 DNA sequence: TGCGCCAGCAGCCAAGATAGAACTGGGAGGACTGAAGCTTTCTTT. It is translated as CASSQDRTGRTEAFF.

In its sample, this clonotype was seen a few times. V is TRBV5-6 and J is TRBJ2-7; 7 positions match TRBD2. The CDR3 is 13 residues long. The V gene's germline CDR1 is SGHDT and CDR2 YYEEEE. J lost 3 bases, V lost 2 bases, and 2 bases had no gene match. In nucleotides, the CDR3 is TGTGCCAGCAGCTTACCTAGCGGCTACGAGCAGTACTTC. Its translation is CASSLPSGYEQYF.

This clonotype was counted many times. The CDR3 sequence is CASSLRGRSYEQYF. CDR3 coding DNA: TGTGCCAGCAGCTTGAGGGGTCGCTCCTACGAGCAGTACTTC. V gene TRBV7-2 combines with J gene TRBJ2-7; D tentatively fits TRBD1 or TRBD2 (5 bases each). Germline V gene sequence: CDR1 SGHTA, CDR2 FQGNSA. Trimming took 3 bases from V and 0 from J, leaving 9 bases between them. The CDR3 loop spans 14 amino acids. The variable domain in full, completed from reference TRBV7-2 and TRBJ2-7, reads GAGVSQSPSNKVTEKGKDVELRCDPISGHTALYWYRQSLGQGLEFLIYFQGNSAPDKSGLPSDRFSAERTGGSVSTLTIQRTQQEDSAVYLCASSLRGRSYEQYFGPGTRLTVT.

The gene calls are TRBV6-1 and TRBJ2-5; possible D gene TRBD2, 6 bases. Trimming shortened V by 6 bases and J by 4 bases, and 12 bases separated the two germline ends. Germline V lookup: CDR1 MNHNS, CDR2 SASEGT. The length of the CDR3 is 13 residues. CDR3: CASRPTSLETQYF. The DNA for the CDR3 is TGTGCCAGCAGACCAACTAGCTTAGAGACCCAGTACTTC.

The chain recombines TRBV6-2 or TRBV6-3 with TRBJ2-7, with D perhaps matching TRBD1 or TRBD2 (5 bases each). Germline V gene lookup returns CDR1 MNHEY and CDR2 SVGEGT. Trimming removed 7 bases at V and 3 bases at J, with 16 bases between. The CDR3 totals 14 residues. The CDR3 sequence is CASIVGRRRYEQYF. CDR3 bases: TGTGCCAGCATAGTGGGACGGAGGCGCTACGAGCAGTACTTC.

With regard to this clonotype: An end of the junction differs from the germline gene, which may be a read error. The chain has TRBV28 and TRBJ1-1, with D perhaps TRBD1 (6 bases). CDR1 MDHEN and CDR2 SYDVKM come from the germline V gene. This CDR3 comprises 15 residues. The CDR3 DNA reads as TGTGCCAGCAGCCCAAGCGGACAGTTTGACACTGAAGCTGTCTTT. As protein: CASSPSGQFDTEAVF.

This clonotype appeared many times. The chain employs TRBV7-8 and TRBJ1-2, with D uncertain. The CDR3 covers 14 residues. V lost 1 base and J lost 6, with 12 bases in between. The V gene's germline CDR1 is SGHVS and CDR2 FQNEAQ. The CDR3 loop reads CASSLEGLYNGYTF. The CDR3 DNA sequence: TGTGCCAGCAGCTTAGAAGGCCTCTATAATGGCTACACCTTC. The full variable domain, rest sourced from reference TRBV7-8 and TRBJ1-2, is GAGVSQSPRYKVAKRGQDVALRCDPISGHVSLFWYQQALGQGPEFLTYFQNEAQLDKSGLPSDRFFAERPEGSVSTLKIQRTQQEDSAVYLCASSLEGLYNGYTFGSGTRLTVV.

V is TRBV5-1 and J is TRBJ2-1, with TRBD1 as a possible D gene (5 bases). CDR1 and CDR2 (germline): SGHRS, YFSETQ. The germline V and J ends were trimmed by 0 bases and 0 bases, with 7 bases remaining between them. This CDR3 has 15 amino acids. The CDR3, as DNA: TGCGCCAGCAGCTTGGAGGGGATCTCCTACAATGAGCAGTTCTTC. Translation gives CASSLEGISYNEQFF.

In this sample, this clonotype turned up many times. The genes are TRBV7-2 and TRBJ2-3; D call uncertain. This CDR3 has 15 residues. V was clipped by 2 bases and J by 4 bases, with 13 bases between them. Germline assignment: CDR1 SGHTA and CDR2 FQGNSA. CDR3 bases: TGTGCCAGCAGCTTAACAACTTCAAGGGCAGATACGCAGTATTTT. Protein: CASSLTTSRADTQYF.

There are many counts of this clonotype. The chain recombines TRBV7-2 with TRBJ2-7; TRBD2 agrees at 10 bases. Trimming took 5 bases from V and 4 from J; bases not matched to a gene: 8. The CDR3 is made up of 15 amino acids. Germline CDR1 and CDR2: SGHTA and FQGNSA. CDR3: CASSALAGRGYEQYF. The CDR3 DNA reads TGTGCCAGCAGCGCACTAGCGGGGAGGGGTTACGAGCAGTACTTC.

In its sample, this clonotype was seen a few times. At one boundary the junction diverges from the germline segment, which might be a read error. This sequence joins TRBV4-1 and TRBJ2-7; 15 bases agree with TRBD2. This CDR3 contains 17 residues. Germline CDR1 reads MGHRA; CDR2 reads YSYEKL. The chain's CDR3 is CASSGTSGRLGSYEQYF. The CDR3 DNA reads as TGTGCCAGCAGCGGGACTAGCGGGAGGCTGGGTTCCTACGAGCAGTACTTC.

V is TRBV7-2 and J is TRBJ2-5; D might be TRBD1 (5 bases). Trimming took off 4 bases at V and 1 base at J, with 19 bases between the two ends. The CDR3 sequence is 17 residues long. Per germline, CDR1 SGHTA and CDR2 FQGNSA. The DNA of the CDR3 is TGTGCCAGCAGCTCCCAGCTGACAGTCATGTCCCAAGAGACCCAGTACTTC. Amino acid sequence: CASSSQLTVMSQETQYF.

This clonotype was observed a handful of times. The chain has TRBV20-1 and TRBJ2-7; a possible D gene is TRBD1 (6 bases). Trimming stripped 4 bases from V and 2 bases from J, with 15 bases between. This CDR3 is built from 14 residues. From germline, CDR1 is DFQATT and CDR2 SNEGSKA (reference sequence). The CDR3 loop is CSAKDRRGPYEQYF. The DNA for the CDR3 is TGCAGTGCTAAGGACAGACGAGGACCCTACGAGCAGTACTTC.

This clonotype was counted many times. As DNA, the CDR3 is TGTGCCAGCAAGGACAGCAATCAGCCCCAGCATTTT. Translating gives CASKDSNQPQHF. V and J are TRBV28 and TRBJ1-5; no clear D gene. Germline V CDR1 and CDR2: MDHEN, SYDVKM. There are 12 residues in the CDR3. V gave up 7 bases and J gave up 1 base, with 5 bases separating them.

This clonotype was recorded a few times. The chain recombines TRBV6-5 with TRBJ2-6; D may be TRBD2 (6 bases). Trimming cost V 2 bases and J 0 bases, with 8 bases left between them. The CDR3 is 16 residues long. The germline gives CDR1 MNHEY, CDR2 SVGAGI. CDR3 bases: TGTGCCAGCAGTTACGCGGGGCTCTCTGGGGCCAACGTCCTGACTTTC. Its translation: CASSYAGLSGANVLTF.

This clonotype was detected only a few times. The V and J genes are TRBV12-3 or TRBV12-4 and TRBJ1-5; 7 bases fit TRBD1. The trim removed 4 bases at V and 4 bases at J, leaving 10 bases unmatched. The CDR3 sequence is 16 residues long. In nucleotides, the CDR3 is TGTGCCAGCAGTTCCGATTACAGGGGTTGGAATCAGCCCCAGCATTTT. Its protein product is CASSSDYRGWNQPQHF.

Concerning this clonotype: This clone may be a read error of a much larger clone one base away. This chain joins TRBV7-8 and TRBJ2-1; 7 nucleotides agree with TRBD1. Looked up from germline, CDR1 is SGHVS and CDR2 is FQNEAQ. The CDR3 extends over 16 amino acids. DNA of the CDR3: TGTGCCAGCAGCTCATTCACCGGGACAGCCTACAATGAGCAGTGCTTC. Amino acids: CASSSFTGTAYNEQCF. Full variable domain (outside the CDR3, taken from reference TRBV7-8 and TRBJ2-1): GAGVSQSPRYKVAKRGQDVALRCDPISGHVSLFWYQQALGQGPEFLTYFQNEAQLDKSGLPSDRFFAERPEGSVSTLKIQRTQQEDSAVYLCASSSFTGTAYNEQCFGPGTRLTVL.

The chain is built from TRBV20-1 and TRBJ1-5, with D tentatively TRBD1 (6 bases). CDR3 length equals 15 residues. Trimming cost V 2 bases and J 3 bases, with 14 bases left between them. Germline CDR1 and CDR2: DFQATT and SNEGSKA (reference sequence). The CDR3 loop reads CSARPSGGLNQPQHF. In DNA form, the CDR3 reads TGCAGTGCTAGACCTTCCGGGGGGCTCAATCAGCCCCAGCATTTT.

This clonotype was detected a few times. The gene calls are TRBV19 and TRBJ2-7, with 9 positions matching TRBD1. The length of the CDR3 is 15 residues. Germline V CDR1 and CDR2: LNHDA, SQIVND (reference sequence). The trim removed 9 bases at V and 1 base at J, leaving 10 bases unmatched. The CDR3 region has the DNA TGTGCCAGCTCATCCCGGGACAGGGATTCCTACGAGCAGTACTTC. Its translation is CASSSRDRDSYEQYF.

This chain links TRBV7-2 with TRBJ2-1, with 10 bases matching TRBD2. The CDR3 covers 22 residues. Germline CDR1 reads SGHTA; CDR2 reads FQGNSA. Losses at the gene ends were 1 base for V and 3 bases for J; bases not matched to a gene: 21. CDR3 in amino acids: CASSLVASGGSGRAGFYNEQFF. The CDR3 DNA reads TGTGCCAGCAGCTTAGTGGCCTCGGGCGGGAGCGGGAGGGCCGGCTTCTACAATGAGCAGTTCTTC.

This clonotype has only one observation. This chain links TRBV5-5 with TRBJ2-6; no clear D gene. The V gene lost 2 bases and the J gene lost 4 bases, with 16 bases spanning the gap. The germline CDR1 and CDR2 sequences are SGHKS and YYEKEE (reference sequence). The CDR3 length is 17 residues. The CDR3: CASSFPDRFQGANVLTF. The CDR3 DNA sequence: TGTGCCAGCAGCTTCCCGGATCGCTTTCAAGGGGCCAACGTCCTGACTTTC.

The chain links TRBV11-2 to TRBJ2-2, with D unclear. The germline V gene encodes CDR1 SGHAT and CDR2 FQNNGV. Trimming stripped 8 bases from V and 6 bases from J, with 10 bases between. The CDR3 is made up of 12 amino acids. The chain's CDR3 is CASGRSPGELFF. The CDR3 nucleotides are TGTGCCAGCGGTCGGAGCCCCGGGGAGCTGTTTTTT. The variable domain in full, completed from reference TRBV11-2 and TRBJ2-2, reads EAGVAQSPRYKIIEKRQSVAFWCNPISGHATLYWYQQILGQGPKLLIQFQNNGVVDDSQLPKDRFSAERLKGVDSTLKIQPAKLEDSAVYLCASGRSPGELFFGEGSRLTVL.

The table lists this clonotype with a few counts. The chain has TRBV28 and TRBJ2-7; 12 nucleotides agree with TRBD1. The CDR3 has 16 residues. Germline V gene sequence: CDR1 MDHEN, CDR2 SYDVKM. V was pared by 2 bases and J by 7 bases, with 9 bases of the junction left unmatched. Here the CDR3 reads CASSLPPGTGGREQYF. The CDR3 DNA reads as TGTGCCAGCAGTTTACCTCCGGGGACAGGGGGCCGGGAGCAGTACTTC.

This clonotype was observed a handful of times. The chain combines TRBV19 with TRBJ2-1; 9 nucleotides match TRBD1. CDR1 and CDR2 (germline): LNHDA, SQIVND (reference sequence). J was trimmed by 14 bases and V by 3 bases; bases with no gene match: 14. The CDR3 has 15 amino acids. The CDR3 spells CASSIGGQGPRREFF. The CDR3, as DNA: TGTGCCAGTAGTATTGGGGGACAGGGACCCCGTCGAGAGTTCTTC.

This clonotype showed up just once. A read error may be the cause here, since a much bigger clone is one base away. J is TRBJ2-7 and V is TRBV7-2; D may match TRBD1 or TRBD2 (5 bases each). The CDR3 extends over 14 amino acids. Per germline, CDR1 SGHTA and CDR2 FQGNSA. In DNA, the CDR3 is TGTGCCAGTGTTCCGGGACGTAACTCCCACGAGCAGTACTTC. Protein: CASVPGRNSHEQYF.

In this sample, this clonotype turned up a few times. V gene TRBV6-5 combines with J gene TRBJ2-7, with 8 bases lining up with TRBD1. Germline V gene lookup returns CDR1 MNHEY and CDR2 SVGAGI. There are 14 residues in the CDR3. J gave up 0 bases and V 6 bases, and 4 bases lay outside the gene matches. For the CDR3, the DNA is TGTGCCAGCAGGTCTACAGGGGGCTCCTACGAGCAGTACTTC. Protein product: CASRSTGGSYEQYF.

The V and J genes are TRBV5-1 and TRBJ1-5, with 9 bases aligning to TRBD1. The CDR3 length is 15 residues. V dropped 4 bases and J dropped 4; count of bases not matched to a gene: 6. In germline, CDR1 is SGHRS, CDR2 YFSETQ. In nucleotides, the CDR3 is TGCGCCAGCAGCAGAACAGGGGGCGAAAATCAGCCCCAGCATTTT. It is translated as CASSRTGGENQPQHF.